The 31 T cell receptor beta chains in this list originate from one sample, sequenced in a study of vaccination effects on CD4 cells after COVID-19. These TCRs' antigens remain unknown. TCRdb's copy holds only in-frame clones and misses some; the assay was immunoSEQ multiplex PCR. This sample has some 40,000 clones, with over 60% found just once. Sequencing followed a ViraFEST assay step that expanded antigen-specific CD4+ T cells with viral peptide pools. Scientists isolated CD4+ T cells after a roughly 10-day culture period ended. Infection with SARS-CoV-2 occurred in the person between March and December 2020, and PCR confirmed it. Source: CD4+ T cells from PBMCs cultured with a peptide pool, taken before COVID-19 vaccination. The receptors were sampled from a human donor who had a prior SARS-CoV-2 infection.

V is TRBV5-1 and J is TRBJ2-3, with D possibly called TRBD1 or TRBD2 (5 bases each). Trimming stripped 1 base from V and 6 bases from J, with 12 bases between. Germline CDR1 and CDR2: SGHRS and YFSETQ. The length of the CDR3 is 14 residues. This CDR3 reads CASSLRGEGDTQYF. CDR3 nucleotide sequence: TGCGCCAGCAGCTTGAGGGGAGAGGGGGATACGCAGTATTTT.

J is TRBJ1-3 and V is TRBV18; 7 positions match TRBD1. The trim removed 8 bases at V and 2 bases at J, leaving 9 bases unmatched. Germline V lookup: CDR1 KGHSH, CDR2 LQKENI. This CDR3 is 15 amino acids long. The CDR3 sequence: CASATGLGPGNTIYF. Written as DNA, the CDR3 is TGTGCCAGCGCGACAGGGTTAGGACCTGGAAACACCATATATTTT.

This chain uses TRBV5-1 with TRBJ1-3; D is unresolved. The CDR3 contains 16 residues. Trimming removed 1 base at V and 0 bases at J, with 11 bases between. CDR1 is SGHRS and CDR2 is YFSETQ in the germline V gene. Here the CDR3 reads CASSLSPTFSGNTIYF. CDR3 DNA: TGCGCCAGCAGCTTGAGCCCCACTTTCTCTGGAAACACCATATATTTT. The whole variable domain, filled in from reference TRBV5-1 and TRBJ1-3, reads KAGVTQTPRYLIKTRGQQVTLSCSPISGHRSVSWYQQTPGQGLQFLFEYFSETQRNKGNFPGRFSGRQFSNSRSEMNVSTLELGDSALYLCASSLSPTFSGNTIYFGEGSWLTVV.

This chain joins TRBV11-2 and TRBJ2-7; TRBD1 or TRBD2 may be the D gene (5 bases each). CDR3 length: 13 amino acids. In germline, CDR1 is SGHAT, CDR2 FQNNGV. V lost 5 bases and J lost 3, with 11 bases in between. The CDR3: CASSGDAFYEQYF. DNA for the CDR3: TGTGCCAGCAGCGGGGACGCCTTCTACGAGCAGTACTTC. Full variable domain (outside the CDR3, taken from reference TRBV11-2 and TRBJ2-7): EAGVAQSPRYKIIEKRQSVAFWCNPISGHATLYWYQQILGQGPKLLIQFQNNGVVDDSQLPKDRFSAERLKGVDSTLKIQPAKLEDSAVYLCASSGDAFYEQYFGPGTRLTVT.

The J gene is TRBJ2-3, the V gene TRBV12-3 or TRBV12-4, with D perhaps matching TRBD2 (5 bases). With 8 bases removed from V and 6 bases from J, the gap between germline ends came to 15 bases. The CDR3 extends over 13 amino acids. The CDR3 bases are TGTGCCAGCCAGTTCGGGGTCCTGGATACGCAGTATTTT. Protein product: CASQFGVLDTQYF.

The chain couples TRBV5-4 to TRBJ2-1; the D gene is possibly TRBD1 (8 bases). CDR1 and CDR2 from the germline V gene are SGHNT and YYREEE (reference sequence). V shed 6 bases and J shed 7 bases, with 17 bases lying between them. This CDR3 has 14 amino acids. The CDR3, as DNA: TGTGCCAGCACCGAACAGGGGGAGGGAAATGAGCAGTTCTTC. Translated, it gives CASTEQGEGNEQFF.

V usage is TRBV15 and J usage is TRBJ2-2; weak D call: TRBD2 (6 bases). V lost 0 bases to trimming and J lost 4 bases, with 9 bases between them. CDR3 length equals 15 residues. CDR1 is LNHNV, CDR2 YYDKDF, per germline (reference sequence). The CDR3 coding sequence is TGTGCCACCAGCAGAGATGGGAGGAGCACCGGGGAGCTGTTTTTT. Translation: CATSRDGRSTGELFF. The variable domain in full, with the rest retrieved from reference TRBV15 and TRBJ2-2, is DAMVIQNPRYQVTQFGKPVTLSCSQTLNHNVMYWYQQKSSQAPKLLFHYYDKDFNNEADTPDNFQSRRPNTSFCFLDIRSPGLGDTAMYLCATSRDGRSTGELFFGEGSRLTVL.

This chain joins TRBV12-5 and TRBJ1-1; a possible D gene is TRBD1 (5 bases). Germline CDR1 reads LGHNT; CDR2 reads FRNRAP. The CDR3 contains 13 residues. Trimming left V 7 bases short and J 1 base short, with 10 bases between. The CDR3 spells CASALRANTEAFF. CDR3 DNA: TGTGCTAGTGCCCTCAGGGCGAACACTGAAGCTTTCTTT. Full variable domain (missing parts from reference TRBV12-5 and TRBJ1-1): DARVTQTPRHKVTEMGQEVTMRCQPILGHNTVFWYRQTMMQGLELLAYFRNRAPLDDSGMPKDRFSAEMPDATLATLKIQPSEPRDSAVYFCASALRANTEAFFGQGTRLTVV.

This chain links TRBV11-3 with TRBJ1-6, with 7 bases lining up with TRBD1. CDR1 is SGHNT and CDR2 is YENEEA in the germline V gene. V was pared by 8 bases and J by 7 bases, with 11 bases of the junction left unmatched. This CDR3 has 15 residues. CDR3 coding DNA: TGTGCCAGCCACAGGACAGGCTCTGCCAATTCACCCCTCCACTTT. This translates into CASHRTGSANSPLHF.

A few counts support this clone. V and J are TRBV2 and TRBJ2-7; unclear D gene. The V and J ends lost 2 bases and 0 bases respectively, with 14 bases between them. The CDR3 extends over 16 amino acids. Per the germline V gene, CDR1 is SNHLY and CDR2 is FYNNEI. The CDR3 DNA is TGTGCCAGCAGTGAAAGGGTGGCTGAGAGCTCCTACGAGCAGTACTTC. Its protein is CASSERVAESSYEQYF.

The chain couples TRBV5-1 to TRBJ2-1, with a possible D match to TRBD2 (5 bases). Germline V lookup: CDR1 SGHRS, CDR2 YFSETQ. The germline V and J ends were trimmed by 4 bases and 1 base, with 12 bases remaining between them. The CDR3 sequence is 15 residues long. For the CDR3, the DNA is TGCGCCAGCAGCGCGGGCACAGTATCCTACAATGAGCAGTTCTTC. It is translated as CASSAGTVSYNEQFF.

The V and J genes are TRBV7-2 and TRBJ2-7; TRBD1 matches 12 bases. Trimming at V came to 5 bases and at J to 5 bases, leaving 4 bases not matched to a gene. Germline CDR1 reads SGHTA; CDR2 reads FQGNSA. The CDR3 has 14 amino acids. The chain's CDR3 is CASSPGTGGNEQYF. The CDR3, as DNA: TGTGCCAGCAGCCCCGGGACAGGGGGCAACGAGCAGTACTTC.

The J gene is TRBJ2-7, the V gene TRBV11-3, with D perhaps TRBD1 (5 bases). V lost 5 bases and J lost 2, with 10 bases in between. CDR3 length equals 13 residues. Germline V gene data show CDR1 as SGHNT and CDR2 as YENEEA. CDR3 sequence (DNA): TGTGCCAGCAGCCCAGGGCAGGCCTACGAGCAGTACTTC. Protein product: CASSPGQAYEQYF.

This rearrangement joins TRBV24-1 to TRBJ2-6; D possibly corresponds to TRBD2 (5 bases). This CDR3 comprises 15 residues. Germline-derived CDR1 and CDR2 are KGHDR and SFDVKD. Trimming took off 3 bases at V and 0 bases at J, with 5 bases between the two ends. CDR3 coding DNA: TGTGCCACCAGTGATGCGGGCTCTGGGGCCAACGTCCTGACTTTC. Translation: CATSDAGSGANVLTF.

This clone was picked up a small number of times. The genes are TRBV7-3 and TRBJ2-1; D uncertain. Germline V gene sequence: CDR1 SGHTA, CDR2 FQGTGA. Trimming took off 7 bases at V and 8 bases at J, with 9 bases between the two ends. The CDR3 runs 11 residues. CDR3 DNA sequence: TGTGCCAGCACCATGGGCGATGAGCAGTTCTTC. As protein: CASTMGDEQFF.

The chain recombines TRBV18 with TRBJ1-1; no clear D gene. The ends were cut back, 3 bases at V and 1 base at J, with 18 bases in the middle. The germline gives CDR1 KGHSH, CDR2 LQKENI. The CDR3 runs 17 residues. The CDR3 here is CASSPRPSIAENTEAFF. The CDR3 coding sequence is TGTGCCAGCTCACCTCGCCCCTCGATAGCTGAGAACACTGAAGCTTTCTTT.

This clone has more than one count but fewer than ten. The V gene is TRBV4-2, the J gene TRBJ1-5; weak D call: TRBD1 (5 bases). Looked up from germline, CDR1 is LGHNA and CDR2 is YNFKEQ. The CDR3 has 16 residues. V was cut by 0 bases and J by 1 base, with 10 bases left in between. The CDR3 DNA is TGTGCCAGCAGCCAAGATCAGGGACGAAGCAATCAGCCCCAGCATTTT. Its translation: CASSQDQGRSNQPQHF.

The genes are TRBV5-1 and TRBJ2-6; weak D call: TRBD2 (6 bases). Trimming stripped 3 bases from V and 2 bases from J, with 9 bases between. Per the germline V gene, CDR1 is SGHRS and CDR2 is YFSETQ. The CDR3 is 15 residues long. CDR3 sequence (DNA): TGCGCCAGCAGCTGGGGGACTGCTGGGGCCAACGTCCTGACTTTC. Translating it yields CASSWGTAGANVLTF.

The rearrangement uses TRBV12-3 or TRBV12-4 and TRBJ1-1; D uncertain. V was cut by 5 bases and J by 8 bases, with 12 bases left in between. CDR3 size: 12 residues. This CDR3 reads CASSGPTEEAFF. In DNA, the CDR3 is TGTGCCAGCAGTGGACCTACAGAAGAAGCTTTCTTT.

V and J are TRBV7-9 and TRBJ2-5, with TRBD2 matching 9 bases. This CDR3 is 16 amino acids long. V lost 5 bases, J lost 7 bases, and 14 bases stayed unmatched. Per germline, CDR1 SEHNR and CDR2 FQNEAQ (reference sequence). This chain's CDR3 is CASSPRSGGPAGTQYF. For the CDR3, the DNA is TGTGCCAGCAGCCCCCGAAGCGGGGGGCCAGCCGGGACCCAGTACTTC.

The chain combines TRBV5-4 with TRBJ1-1; D uncertain. This CDR3 region has 13 residues. CDR1 and CDR2 (germline): SGHNT, YYREEE (reference sequence). Trimming removed 4 bases at V and 1 base at J, with 8 bases between. Here the CDR3 reads CASSPTQNTEAFF. CDR3 coding DNA: TGTGCCAGCAGCCCTACTCAGAACACTGAAGCTTTCTTT.

The gene calls are TRBV5-1 and TRBJ2-5, with 7 bases matching TRBD2. The CDR3 runs 15 residues. Per germline, CDR1 SGHRS and CDR2 YFSETQ. J was trimmed by 6 bases and V by 4 bases; bases with no gene match: 12. For the CDR3, the DNA is TGCGCCAGCAGCCCCGGGACTACCCCCCGAAAGACCCAGTACTTC. Translation gives CASSPGTTPRKTQYF. The full variable domain, in which reference TRBV5-1 and TRBJ2-5 provide the parts outside the CDR3, is KAGVTQTPRYLIKTRGQQVTLSCSPISGHRSVSWYQQTPGQGLQFLFEYFSETQRNKGNFPGRFSGRQFSNSRSEMNVSTLELGDSALYLCASSPGTTPRKTQYFGPGTRLLVL.

This clone turned up a few times. The chain links TRBV11-2 to TRBJ1-6; D is uncertain. CDR1 is SGHAT, CDR2 FQNNGV, per germline. This CDR3 has 14 amino acids. Between the trimmed V and J ends, which lost 3 bases and 7 bases, there was a span of 10 bases. This CDR3 is CASSFRGRNSPLHF. CDR3 sequence (DNA): TGTGCCAGCAGCTTTCGAGGAAGGAATTCACCCCTCCACTTT.

The rearrangement joins TRBV4-3 to TRBJ2-1; 8 nucleotides align to TRBD2. The CDR3 runs 14 residues. Trimming cost V 0 bases and J 9 bases; bases outside gene matches: 4. Germline values: CDR1 LGHNA, CDR2 YSLEER. CDR3 nucleotide sequence: TGCGCCAGCAGCCAAGACGGGAGGGTTACTGAGCAGTTCTTC. Protein: CASSQDGRVTEQFF.

This chain uses TRBV5-1 with TRBJ2-1, with D perhaps TRBD2 (7 bases). Looked up from germline, CDR1 is SGHRS and CDR2 is YFSETQ. Trimming shortened V by 1 base and J by 8 bases, and 13 bases separated the two germline ends. The CDR3 contains 14 residues. This CDR3 reads CASSLSGGPHEQFF. The CDR3, as DNA: TGCGCCAGCAGCTTGTCCGGGGGGCCCCATGAGCAGTTCTTC. The full variable domain, completed using reference TRBV5-1 and TRBJ2-1, is KAGVTQTPRYLIKTRGQQVTLSCSPISGHRSVSWYQQTPGQGLQFLFEYFSETQRNKGNFPGRFSGRQFSNSRSEMNVSTLELGDSALYLCASSLSGGPHEQFFGPGTRLTVL.

The rearrangement uses TRBV6-5 and TRBJ2-7, with 10 bases matching TRBD2. J gave up 0 bases and V 7 bases, and 6 bases lay outside the gene matches. In germline, CDR1 is MNHEY, CDR2 SVGAGI. There are 15 residues in the CDR3. This CDR3 is CASNLAGALSYEQYF. The CDR3 nucleotides read TGTGCCAGCAACCTAGCGGGAGCCCTCTCCTACGAGCAGTACTTC.

The chain employs TRBV5-1 and TRBJ2-1; the D is unclear. Germline CDR1 and CDR2: SGHRS and YFSETQ. V lost 0 bases and J lost 2, with 9 bases in between. The CDR3 consists of 15 residues. The CDR3 is CASSLASRTYNEQFF. CDR3 bases: TGCGCCAGCAGCTTGGCGAGCAGGACCTACAATGAGCAGTTCTTC.

The chain links TRBV7-2 to TRBJ1-5; D might be TRBD1 (6 bases). This CDR3 has 15 amino acids. Germline V gene sequence: CDR1 SGHTA, CDR2 FQGNSA. V lost 0 bases and J lost 5, with 11 bases in between. CDR3 amino acids: CASSLATGSDQPQHF. The CDR3 region has the DNA TGTGCCAGCAGCTTAGCGACAGGATCGGATCAGCCCCAGCATTTT.

The chain is built from TRBV6-6 and TRBJ1-1, with D tentatively TRBD1 (5 bases). Deletions cut 4 bases from V and 1 base from J, with 10 bases between. Germline lookup yields CDR1 MNHNY and CDR2 SVGAGI (reference sequence). The length of the CDR3 is 14 residues. CDR3 sequence reads: CASSSDIPNTEAFF. The CDR3 nucleotides are TGTGCCAGCAGTTCGGACATCCCGAACACTGAAGCTTTCTTT.

The rearrangement links TRBV9 to TRBJ1-6; 10 bases match TRBD1. J gave up 6 bases and V 4 bases, and 4 bases lay outside the gene matches. This CDR3 is 15 amino acids long. Germline V gene sequence: CDR1 SGDLS, CDR2 YYNGEE. The CDR3 protein is CASSPRTGGNSPLHF. In nucleotides, the CDR3 is TGTGCCAGCAGCCCCCGGACAGGGGGTAATTCACCCCTCCACTTT.

CDR3 nucleotides: TGTGCCAGCAGCTCGCACAGCTCCTACGAGCAGTACTTC. Amino acids: CASSSHSSYEQYF. The chain has TRBV5-4 and TRBJ2-7; D not resolved. The CDR3 consists of 13 residues. CDR1 is SGHNT, CDR2 YYREEE, per germline (reference sequence). V gave up 3 bases and J gave up 0 bases, with 7 bases separating them.